The 13 T cell receptor beta chains listed next were all sequenced from one sample in a study of identical twins. From the 5' RACE reads, TCRdb called clonotypes with MiXCR, one entry per CDR3 protein. The table shows 450,000 or so distinct CDR3 sequences, with less than 20% occurring only once. Sequencing input: naive T cells sorted from blood. All receptors come from a man aged 45-60 years in good health.

This clonotype occurred many times. The chain joins TRBV21-1 to TRBJ2-1; the D segment call TRBD1 is taken from the table without a DNA check. TRBV21-1 is a known pseudogene. The CDR3 sequence is 19 residues long. DNA for the CDR3: TGTGCCAGCAGCAGCCGTTCCGGGCCCCCGTTCGTATCCTACAATGAGCAGTTCTTC. Translating it yields CASSSRSGPPFVSYNEQFF.

This clonotype was picked up many times. The V call is TRBV20-1, the J call TRBJ2-4; D might be TRBD1 or TRBD2, each matching 5 bases. The CDR3 is 14 amino acids. Germline V gives CDR1 DFQATT, CDR2 SNEGSKA (reference sequence). V was cut by 2 bases and J by 9 bases, with 17 bases left in between. CDR3 sequence reads: CSARPIASGSIQYF. DNA of the CDR3: TGCAGTGCTAGACCGATAGCCTCAGGGAGCATTCAGTACTTC.

This clonotype was seen a handful of times. This chain joins TRBV6-2 or TRBV6-3 and TRBJ2-1, with 14 bases that match TRBD2. The V segment lost 6 bases and the J segment 8 bases; nucleotides outside the gene matches: 6. The CDR3 consists of 15 residues. Germline CDR1 and CDR2: MNHEY and SVGEGT. CDR3 protein: CASRRLAGGGDEQFF. Written as DNA, the CDR3 is TGTGCCAGCAGACGACTAGCGGGGGGGGGCGATGAGCAGTTCTTC.

This clonotype came up a few times. The chain combines TRBV6-2 or TRBV6-3 with TRBJ2-7, with 10 bases identical to TRBD1. Germline trimming cut 6 bases from V and 3 bases from J; bases unmatched to any gene: 8. Germline V CDR1 and CDR2: MNHEY, SVGEGT. The CDR3 extends over 15 amino acids. This CDR3 reads CASSRDRGGIYEQYF. DNA for the CDR3: TGTGCCAGCAGCCGGGACAGGGGCGGGATCTACGAGCAGTACTTC.

Of note for this clonotype: With a much larger clone just one base away, this may be a read error. This sequence joins TRBV6-2 or TRBV6-3 and TRBJ2-2; 7 bases fit TRBD1. The V gene's germline CDR1 is MNHEY and CDR2 SVGEGT. This CDR3 comprises 15 residues. The ends lost 3 bases at V and 0 bases at J; junction bases unmatched: 1. CDR3 sequence: CASSYDRANTGELFF. CDR3 bases: TGTGCCAGCAGTTATGACAGGGCGAACACCGGGGAGCTGTTTTTT.

V is TRBV7-2 and J is TRBJ2-3; 11 positions agree with TRBD2. Germline CDR1 and CDR2: SGHTA and FQGNSA. This CDR3 is built from 16 residues. The V segment lost 3 bases and the J segment 3 bases; nucleotides outside the gene matches: 5. The CDR3: CASSLGASGGTDTQYF. In nucleotides, the CDR3 is TGTGCCAGCAGCTTGGGGGCTAGCGGGGGGACAGATACGCAGTATTTT.

This clonotype has a handful of counts. The chain uses TRBV29-1 and TRBJ1-5; D remains unclear. Trimming took off 4 bases at V and 0 bases at J, with 7 bases between the two ends. CDR3 length: 13 residues. Germline-derived CDR1 and CDR2 are SQVTM and ANQGSEA. In nucleotides, the CDR3 is TGCAGCGTTGCCGAGCTTAGCAATCAGCCCCAGCATTTT. Translated: CSVAELSNQPQHF.

The sample holds many counts of this clonotype. The chain carries TRBV12-3 or TRBV12-4 and TRBJ2-1, with D perhaps matching TRBD1 or TRBD2 (5 bases each). This CDR3 contains 10 residues. V lost 11 bases, J lost 9 bases, and 11 bases lay in between. CDR3 loop: CAVRGSEQFF. The CDR3 DNA reads as TGTGCCGTTCGGGGCAGTGAGCAGTTCTTC.

CDR3 sequence: CASSPGLAGTNWGQYF. The CDR3 DNA follows: TGTGCCAGCAGCCCCGGACTAGCGGGAACAAACTGGGGGCAGTATTTT. The chain carries TRBV7-2 and TRBJ2-3; 12 nucleotides align to TRBD2. Unmatched junction bases numbered 14, after V lost 5 bases and J lost 11 bases. The germline V gene has CDR1 SGHTA and CDR2 FQGNSA. This CDR3 region has 16 residues.

The chain combines TRBV5-1 with TRBJ2-4; no firm D call. The ends were cut back, 1 base at V and 8 bases at J, with 13 bases in the middle. The V gene's germline CDR1 is SGHRS and CDR2 YFSETQ. This CDR3 comprises 14 residues. The CDR3 here is CASSLNRAQDIQYF. DNA of the CDR3: TGCGCCAGCAGCTTGAACAGAGCCCAGGACATTCAGTACTTC.

J is TRBJ2-7 and V is TRBV20-1, with TRBD2 matching over 10 bases. CDR1 and CDR2 (germline): DFQATT, SNEGSKA (reference sequence). The CDR3 length is 14 residues. J lost 2 bases, V lost 7 bases, and 8 bases had no gene match. The CDR3 DNA sequence: TGCAGTGGCTTCTTAGCGGGAGGCACCTACGAGCAGTACTTC. This gives the protein CSGFLAGGTYEQYF.

The chain combines TRBV6-5 with TRBJ2-5; no reliable D call. Germline V gene lookup returns CDR1 MNHEY and CDR2 SVGAGI. Deletions cut 2 bases from V and 3 bases from J, with 13 bases between. The CDR3 length is 15 residues. CDR3 amino acids: CASSYQWTEKETQYF. Written as DNA, the CDR3 is TGTGCCAGCAGTTACCAGTGGACGGAAAAAGAGACCCAGTACTTC.

This clonotype was recorded many times. The genes are TRBV4-3 and TRBJ2-7, with TRBD1 identical over 12 bases. The CDR3 totals 16 residues. V lost 0 bases to trimming and J lost 6 bases; unmatched junction nucleotides: 6. Germline lookup yields CDR1 LGHNA and CDR2 YSLEER. As DNA, the CDR3 is TGCGCCAGCAGCCAAGATCTGGGACAGGGGGCTTCCGAGCAGTACTTC. It specifies CASSQDLGQGASEQYF.